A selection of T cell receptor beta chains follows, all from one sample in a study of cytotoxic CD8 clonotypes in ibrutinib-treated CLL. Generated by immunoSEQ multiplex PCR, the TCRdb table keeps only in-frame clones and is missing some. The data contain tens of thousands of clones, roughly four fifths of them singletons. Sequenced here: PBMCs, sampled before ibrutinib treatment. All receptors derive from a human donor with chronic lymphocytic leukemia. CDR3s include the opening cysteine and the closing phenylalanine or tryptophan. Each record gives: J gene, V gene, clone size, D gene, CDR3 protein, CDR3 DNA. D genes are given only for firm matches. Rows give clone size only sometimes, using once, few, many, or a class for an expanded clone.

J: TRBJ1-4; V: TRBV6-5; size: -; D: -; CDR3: CASRIRGAGEKLFF; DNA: TGTGCCAGCAGAATAAGGGGGGCCGGGGAAAAACTGTTTTTT
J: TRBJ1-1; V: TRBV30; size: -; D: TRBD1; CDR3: CAWRIRQGSNTEAFF; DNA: TGTGCCTGGAGGATCAGACAGGGATCGAACACTGAAGCTTTCTTT
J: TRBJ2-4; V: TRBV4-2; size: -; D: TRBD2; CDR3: CASSQTSGGFGKNIQYF; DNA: TGTGCCAGCAGCCAAACTAGCGGGGGGTTTGGCAAAAACATTCAGTACTTC
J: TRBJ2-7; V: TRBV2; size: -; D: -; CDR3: CASSAPVPYEQYF; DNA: TGTGCCAGCAGTGCTCCGGTGCCCTACGAGCAGTACTTC
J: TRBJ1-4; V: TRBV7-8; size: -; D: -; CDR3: CASSLGRLNEKLFF; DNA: TGTGCCAGCAGCCTTGGCAGACTAAATGAAAAACTGTTTTTT
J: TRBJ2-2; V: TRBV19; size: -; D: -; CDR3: CASSIGHTNTGELFF; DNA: TGTGCCAGTAGTATAGGACACACGAACACCGGGGAGCTGTTTTTT
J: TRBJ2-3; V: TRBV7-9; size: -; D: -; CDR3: CASSSQDTQYF; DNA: TGTGCCAGCAGCTCCCAGGATACGCAGTATTTT
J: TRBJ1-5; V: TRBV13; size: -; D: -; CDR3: CASSTIRPESWVYSNQPQHF; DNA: TGTGCCAGCAGCACCATTAGACCCGAAAGCTGGGTGTATAGCAATCAGCCCCAGCATTTT
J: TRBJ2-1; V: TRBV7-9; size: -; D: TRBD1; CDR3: CASSGQTGGSNEQFF; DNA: TGTGCCAGCAGCGGTCAGACAGGGGGGAGCAATGAGCAGTTCTTC
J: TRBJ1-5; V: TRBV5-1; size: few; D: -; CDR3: CASSLGSYSNQPQHF; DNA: TGCGCCAGCAGCTTGGGCTCATATAGCAATCAGCCCCAGCATTTT
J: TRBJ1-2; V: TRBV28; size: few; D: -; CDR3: CASIPSGGINYGYTF; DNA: TGTGCCAGCATCCCTTCGGGGGGGATTAACTATGGCTACACCTTC
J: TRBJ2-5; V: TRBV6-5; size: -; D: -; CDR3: CASSTGGSAPTQYF; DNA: TGTGCCAGCAGTACGGGGGGCTCGGCCCCCACCCAGTACTTC
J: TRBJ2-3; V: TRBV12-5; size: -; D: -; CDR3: CASGPLWAGSTDTQYF; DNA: TGTGCTAGTGGTCCCTTGTGGGCGGGGAGCACAGATACGCAGTATTTT
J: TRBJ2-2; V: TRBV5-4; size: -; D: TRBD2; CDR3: CASSLGAGGNTGELFF; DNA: TGTGCCAGCAGCTTAGGAGCGGGAGGGAACACCGGGGAGCTGTTTTTT
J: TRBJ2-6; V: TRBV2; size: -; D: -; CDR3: CARRGSGANVLTF; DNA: TGTGCCAGAAGGGGCTCTGGGGCCAACGTCCTGACTTTC
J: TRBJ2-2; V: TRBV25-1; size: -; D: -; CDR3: CASGRGPVLGELFF; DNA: TGTGCCAGCGGCCGGGGGCCAGTCTTAGGGGAGCTGTTTTTT
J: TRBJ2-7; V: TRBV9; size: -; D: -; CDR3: CASSDGTGGNEQYF; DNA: TGTGCCAGCAGCGACGGGACCGGGGGTAACGAGCAGTACTTC
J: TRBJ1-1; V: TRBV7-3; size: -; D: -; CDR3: CASSYAGASTEAFF; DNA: TGTGCCAGCAGCTATGCGGGGGCGAGCACTGAAGCTTTCTTT
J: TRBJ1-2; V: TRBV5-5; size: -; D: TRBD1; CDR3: CASSLEPTGEYGYTF; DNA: TGTGCCAGCAGCTTGGAGCCCACAGGGGAATATGGCTACACCTTC
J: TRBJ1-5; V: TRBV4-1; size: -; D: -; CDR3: CASSQIPDNQPQHF; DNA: TGCGCCAGCAGCCAAATTCCGGACAATCAGCCCCAGCATTTT
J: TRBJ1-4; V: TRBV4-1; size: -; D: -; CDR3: CASSPSPVEVGEKLFF; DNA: TGCGCCAGCAGCCCCTCCCCCGTCGAAGTGGGAGAAAAACTGTTTTTT